One sample yielded the 26 T cell receptor beta chains listed below, sequenced in a study of control samples from healthy donors and cancer patients. TCRdb keeps only in-frame clones here, not all; method: immunoSEQ multiplex PCR. Of roughly 74,000 clones listed, just under 95% are singletons. The sample comprised blood. The receptor source for this set is a woman aged 18-35 years in good health.

In DNA, the CDR3 is TGTGCCAGCAGTATCAAGGTGGGGGGTGGTGGCTACACCTTC. Residues: CASSIKVGGGGYTF. The chain couples TRBV6-6 to TRBJ1-2; the D gene is possibly TRBD1 (5 bases). The CDR3 has 14 amino acids. V was clipped by 5 bases and J by 7 bases, with 17 bases between them. Looked up from germline, CDR1 is MNHNY and CDR2 is SVGAGI (reference sequence).

This clone has a handful of counts. CDR3 in amino acids: CASSEWGTKPYEQYF. The DNA of the CDR3 is TGTGCCAGCAGTGAATGGGGGACTAAGCCCTACGAGCAGTACTTC. The chain employs TRBV25-1 and TRBJ2-7; TRBD2 agrees at 7 bases. Germline loops: CDR1 MGHDK, CDR2 SYGVNS. Losses at the gene ends were 1 base for V and 2 bases for J; bases not matched to a gene: 5. The CDR3 is 15 amino acids.

This chain joins TRBV28 and TRBJ2-7; 7 nucleotides match TRBD1. The CDR3 consists of 17 residues. Trimming removed 6 bases from V and 6 bases from J; junction bases left unmatched: 20. Germline-derived CDR1 and CDR2 are MDHEN and SYDVKM. In DNA form, the CDR3 reads TGTGCCAGCAGCATCCTCCTTGGGGGACAGACAACTCGCGAGCAGTACTTC. Translating gives CASSILLGGQTTREQYF.

This clone was seen just once. The chain has TRBV28 and TRBJ2-7, with D uncertain. V lost 6 bases to trimming and J lost 5 bases, with 23 bases between them. The germline V gene has CDR1 MDHEN and CDR2 SYDVKM. This CDR3 contains 16 residues. CDR3 sequence reads: CASSSSTRSRVNEQYF. The CDR3 nucleotides are TGTGCCAGCAGCTCTTCCACACGGAGTCGGGTAAACGAGCAGTACTTC. Together with reference TRBV28 and TRBJ2-7, the CDR3 gives the full variable domain: DVKVTQSSRYLVKRTGEKVFLECVQDMDHENMFWYRQDPGLGLRLIYFSYDVKMKEKGDIPEGYSVSREKKERFSLILESASTNQTSMYLCASSSSTRSRVNEQYFGPGTRLTVT.

This clone occurred once. The J gene is TRBJ2-7, the V gene TRBV20-1; D unclear. Trimming shortened V by 3 bases and J by 0 bases, and 15 bases separated the two germline ends. The CDR3 spans 15 residues. Germline values: CDR1 DFQATT, CDR2 SNEGSKA (reference sequence). CDR3: CSASTGGSSSYEQYF. Written as DNA, the CDR3 is TGCAGTGCTAGTACTGGCGGATCGAGCTCCTACGAGCAGTACTTC.

The chain links TRBV20-1 to TRBJ2-3; 7 bases fit TRBD2. This CDR3 spans 14 amino acids. Germline loops: CDR1 DFQATT, CDR2 SNEGSKA (reference sequence). After removal of 3 bases from V and 6 bases from J, the junction contained 9 bases not matched to a gene. This chain's CDR3 is CSASISAGLDTQYF. In DNA form, the CDR3 reads TGCAGTGCTAGTATATCAGCGGGACTTGATACGCAGTATTTT.

This clone appeared once. The chain is built from TRBV9 and TRBJ2-3, with D possibly being TRBD2 (6 bases). The germline V gene has CDR1 SGDLS and CDR2 YYNGEE. The ends were cut back, 3 bases at V and 11 bases at J, with 16 bases in the middle. This CDR3 has 13 amino acids. The CDR3 region has the DNA TGTGCCAGCAGCGCGGACTACCTAATAGGGCAGTATTTT. Protein: CASSADYLIGQYF.

This clone is a singleton in its sample. The chain recombines TRBV7-9 with TRBJ1-6; TRBD1 matches 9 bases. With 5 bases clipped from V and 7 bases from J, the junction kept 15 bases outside the gene matches. This CDR3 spans 18 amino acids. Germline loops: CDR1 SEHNR, CDR2 FQNEAQ (reference sequence). The CDR3 DNA reads TGTGCCAGCAGCCGACCCACGGGACAGGGAGTGTGGAATTCACCCCTCCACTTT. Translation: CASSRPTGQGVWNSPLHF.

The chain links TRBV11-3 to TRBJ2-7, with 14 bases fitting TRBD2. Germline lookup yields CDR1 SGHNT and CDR2 YENEEA. Trimming cost V 0 bases and J 4 bases; bases outside gene matches: 14. The CDR3 length is 20 residues. The CDR3 reads CASSLDGTSGSIALPYEQYF. The CDR3 DNA reads TGTGCCAGCAGCTTAGATGGGACTAGCGGGAGTATAGCCCTCCCTTACGAGCAGTACTTC.

This chain links TRBV29-1 with TRBJ1-2; a possible D gene is TRBD1 (5 bases). Germline loops: CDR1 SQVTM, CDR2 ANQGSEA. The CDR3 consists of 14 residues. The V gene lost 0 bases and the J gene lost 8 bases, with 16 bases spanning the gap. The CDR3 here is CSVEDPGKMEGYTF. In DNA form, the CDR3 reads TGCAGCGTTGAAGATCCAGGGAAGATGGAGGGCTACACCTTC. The full variable domain, rest sourced from reference TRBV29-1 and TRBJ1-2, is SAVISQKPSRDICQRGTSLTIQCQVDSQVTMMFWYRQQPGQSLTLIATANQGSEATYESGFVIDKFPISRPNLTFSTLTVSNMSPEDSSIYLCSVEDPGKMEGYTFGSGTRLTVV.

The chain links TRBV24-1 to TRBJ1-2; possibly TRBD1 for D (6 bases). Germline loops: CDR1 KGHDR, CDR2 SFDVKD. V dropped 7 bases and J dropped 6 bases, with 11 bases sitting between them. CDR3 size: 12 residues. The CDR3 nucleotides read TGTGCCACCAGGGCAGGGGAGGATGGCTACACCTTC. It is translated as CATRAGEDGYTF.

The V and J genes are TRBV6-2 or TRBV6-3 and TRBJ2-3, with 11 bases that match TRBD2. Germline CDR1 MNHEY, CDR2 SVGEGT. V lost 0 bases to trimming and J lost 6 bases; unmatched junction nucleotides: 5. The CDR3 runs to 16 residues. The CDR3 bases are TGTGCCAGCAGTTACTCTACTAGCGGGAGAGGTGATACGCAGTATTTT. It yields the protein CASSYSTSGRGDTQYF.

The rearrangement joins TRBV6-5 to TRBJ2-3; D is unresolved. The length of the CDR3 is 13 residues. Germline-derived CDR1 and CDR2 are MNHEY and SVGAGI. Trimming shortened V by 6 bases and J by 0 bases, and 7 bases separated the two germline ends. This CDR3 is CASSLRSTDTQYF. Written as DNA, the CDR3 is TGTGCCAGCAGCTTGAGGAGCACAGATACGCAGTATTTT.

The CDR3 DNA follows: TGTGCCAGCAGCTTGACAGGGGCGTTTAACTATGGCTACACCTTC. This codes for CASSLTGAFNYGYTF. The rearrangement uses TRBV7-8 and TRBJ1-2; 8 nucleotides match TRBD1. Germline V gene data show CDR1 as SGHVS and CDR2 as FQNEAQ. The CDR3 is 15 residues long. Germline trimming cut 3 bases from V and 1 base from J; bases unmatched to any gene: 4.

The chain joins TRBV29-1 to TRBJ1-2; no clear D gene. Germline V gene sequence: CDR1 SQVTM, CDR2 ANQGSEA. The CDR3 has 13 amino acids. Trimming pared 6 bases from V and 3 bases from J, leaving 14 bases between. The CDR3: CSVTRPGDYGYTF. CDR3 sequence (DNA): TGCAGCGTAACCAGACCGGGTGACTATGGCTACACCTTC.

Only one count was recorded for this clone. The chain has TRBV6-1 and TRBJ1-5; D unresolved. V lost 0 bases, J lost 6 bases, and 3 bases lay in between. The length of the CDR3 is 12 residues. Germline-derived CDR1 and CDR2 are MNHNS and SASEGT. Here the CDR3 DNA reads TGTGCCAGCAGTGAAGCTGGTCAGCCCCAGCATTTT. Translation: CASSEAGQPQHF.

The chain recombines TRBV3-1 (or the pseudogene TRBV3-2) with TRBJ1-2, with D perhaps matching TRBD1 (5 bases). Germline V gene data show CDR1 as LGHDT and CDR2 as YNNKEL (reference sequence). With 1 base removed from V and 7 bases from J, the gap between germline ends came to 22 bases. CDR3 length equals 17 residues. The CDR3 reads CASSQVGLRGPLSGYTF. In DNA form, the CDR3 reads TGTGCCAGCAGCCAAGTCGGCTTGAGGGGCCCGCTCTCTGGCTACACCTTC.

V is TRBV20-1 and J is TRBJ1-2; D gene uncertain. The ends were cut back, 3 bases at V and 7 bases at J, with 9 bases in the middle. The CDR3 totals 11 residues. CDR1 and CDR2 from the germline V gene are DFQATT and SNEGSKA (reference sequence). CDR3 sequence reads: CSASSPGGYTF. The CDR3 region has the DNA TGCAGTGCTAGTAGTCCGGGTGGCTACACCTTC.

This chain connects TRBV28 to TRBJ1-1; the D gene is possibly TRBD1 (6 bases). CDR3 length: 15 residues. Germline CDR1 reads MDHEN; CDR2 reads SYDVKM. The ends were cut back, 1 base at V and 1 base at J, with 10 bases in the middle. The CDR3 DNA is TGTGCCAGCAGTTTATTCGACAGGACGAACACTGAAGCTTTCTTT. It codes for CASSLFDRTNTEAFF.

This clone has a single count. The J gene is TRBJ2-1, the V gene TRBV5-1, with no clear D. Germline CDR1 SGHRS, CDR2 YFSETQ. V shed 0 bases and J shed 15 bases, with 16 bases lying between them. CDR3 size: 13 residues. Here the CDR3 reads CASSLATATTRFF. CDR3 nucleotides: TGCGCCAGCAGCTTGGCCACAGCCACTACACGGTTCTTC.

The chain links TRBV14 to TRBJ1-2, with 8 bases fitting TRBD1. CDR1 is SGHDN, CDR2 FVKESK, per germline. Trimming cost V 5 bases and J 8 bases; bases outside gene matches: 13. This CDR3 is 15 amino acids long. CDR3 amino acids: CASSSAGTGLGGYTF. Written as DNA, the CDR3 is TGTGCCAGCAGCTCAGCCGGGACAGGCTTGGGCGGCTACACCTTC. The whole variable domain, remainder taken from reference TRBV14 and TRBJ1-2, is EAGVTQFPSHSVIEKGQTVTLRCDPISGHDNLYWYRRVMGKEIKFLLHFVKESKQDESGMPNNRFLAERTGGTYSTLKVQPAELEDSGVYFCASSSAGTGLGGYTFGSGTRLTVV.

The V gene is TRBV27, the J gene TRBJ2-3; weak D call: TRBD2 (6 bases). This CDR3 region has 15 residues. Germline values: CDR1 MNHEY, CDR2 SMNVEV (reference sequence). The ends were cut back, 6 bases at V and 0 bases at J, with 13 bases in the middle. CDR3 nucleotide sequence: TGTGCCAGCAGCTTAGCGGACACTAGCACAGATACGCAGTATTTT. It yields the protein CASSLADTSTDTQYF.

The V and J genes are TRBV9 and TRBJ1-2; D is unclear. V gave up 0 bases and J gave up 8 bases, with 8 bases separating them. CDR3 size: 12 residues. Looked up from germline, CDR1 is SGDLS and CDR2 is YYNGEE. The CDR3 coding sequence is TGTGCCAGCAGCGTAGGACCCGAGGGCTACACCTTC. Its translation is CASSVGPEGYTF.

This clone was observed a handful of times. V and J are TRBV15 and TRBJ2-5; 11 bases are shared with TRBD1. From germline, CDR1 is LNHNV and CDR2 YYDKDF (reference sequence). Losses at the gene ends were 0 bases for V and 4 bases for J; bases not matched to a gene: 7. The CDR3 consists of 17 residues. CDR3 protein: CATSRDSSGTGGETQYF. CDR3 nucleotides: TGTGCCACCAGCAGAGATAGTTCCGGGACAGGGGGAGAGACCCAGTACTTC. The full variable domain, rest sourced from reference TRBV15 and TRBJ2-5, is DAMVIQNPRYQVTQFGKPVTLSCSQTLNHNVMYWYQQKSSQAPKLLFHYYDKDFNNEADTPDNFQSRRPNTSFCFLDIRSPGLGDTAMYLCATSRDSSGTGGETQYFGPGTRLLVL.

The chain carries TRBV5-1 and TRBJ1-1; possible D gene TRBD1, 5 bases. This CDR3 has 14 residues. Per the germline V gene, CDR1 is SGHRS and CDR2 is YFSETQ. The V end was cut by 2 bases, the J end by 1 base, with 9 bases between. The chain's CDR3 is CASSLGQENTEAFF. The CDR3, as DNA: TGCGCCAGCAGCTTAGGACAAGAGAACACTGAAGCTTTCTTT.

The chain combines TRBV5-1 with TRBJ2-3; 9 nucleotides align to TRBD2. With 4 bases clipped from V and 4 bases from J, the junction kept 10 bases outside the gene matches. The CDR3 consists of 16 residues. Germline loops: CDR1 SGHRS, CDR2 YFSETQ. The CDR3 protein is CASSSGTSNNADTQYF. Written as DNA, the CDR3 is TGCGCCAGCAGCAGCGGGACTAGCAATAACGCAGATACGCAGTATTTT.